The 16 T cell receptor beta chains reported below all come from one sample, sequenced in a study of graft-versus-host responses after intestinal transplantation. Repertoires were generated with immunoSEQ multiplex PCR, while TCRdb's copy carries only in-frame clones and drops some. The sample lists approximately 99,000 clones, 91% occurring once. These receptors lack a known antigen. This specimen consisted of unstimulated CD4+ T cells sorted from spleen or lymph node cells, obtained before transplant. The receptors were sampled from a human donor who was the organ donor for an intestinal transplant.

The chain uses TRBV11-3 and TRBJ2-1; D uncertain. CDR1 is SGHNT, CDR2 YENEEA, per germline. The CDR3 contains 13 residues. The V gene lost 1 base and the J gene lost 7 bases, with 8 bases spanning the gap. CDR3 in amino acids: CASSLGLRNEQFF. CDR3 nucleotide sequence: TGTGCCAGCAGCTTAGGATTACGGAATGAGCAGTTCTTC. Based on the CDR3 plus reference TRBV11-3 and TRBJ2-1, the full variable domain is EAGVVQSPRYKIIEKKQPVAFWCNPISGHNTLYWYLQNLGQGPELLIRYENEEAVDDSQLPKDRFSAERLKGVDSTLKIQPAELGDSAVYLCASSLGLRNEQFFGPGTRLTVL.

The chain couples TRBV5-1 to TRBJ2-7; 7 bases agree with TRBD1. Germline loops: CDR1 SGHRS, CDR2 YFSETQ. V was clipped by 4 bases and J by 2 bases; unmatched bases: 12. This CDR3 spans 16 amino acids. In DNA, the CDR3 is TGCGCCAGCAGCCCGTCCGGGACAGTGAGCCCCTACGAGCAGTACTTC. This codes for CASSPSGTVSPYEQYF.

The V call is TRBV5-6, the J call TRBJ2-3; D is uncertain. Between the trimmed V and J ends, which lost 0 bases and 2 bases, there was a span of 10 bases. This CDR3 has 15 amino acids. From germline, CDR1 is SGHDT and CDR2 YYEEEE. The DNA of the CDR3 is TGTGCCAGCAGCTTGGACAAGAATCCCACAGATACGCAGTATTTT. Translating gives CASSLDKNPTDTQYF.

In this sample, this clone turned up once. The chain combines TRBV11-2 with TRBJ2-7; 8 bases agree with TRBD1. With 5 bases clipped from V and 5 bases from J, the junction kept 5 bases outside the gene matches. The CDR3 length is 13 residues. Germline CDR1 and CDR2: SGHAT and FQNNGV. CDR3 amino acids: CASSIGQGHEQYF. The DNA for the CDR3 is TGTGCCAGCAGCATCGGACAGGGCCACGAGCAGTACTTC.

The chain links TRBV18 to TRBJ2-7; tentative D call: TRBD2 (6 bases). The CDR3 totals 17 residues. Trimming left V 6 bases short and J 3 bases short, with 24 bases between. Germline V gene sequence: CDR1 KGHSH, CDR2 LQKENI. The CDR3 nucleotides are TGTGCCAGCTCGCTCCTATTTCGGGGGAGCGCTCTCTACGAGCAGTACTTC. Amino acid sequence: CASSLLFRGSALYEQYF.

This clone appeared a single time. The chain has TRBV5-4 and TRBJ1-2; 8 bases are shared with TRBD1. This CDR3 contains 15 residues. The V gene's germline CDR1 is SGHNT and CDR2 YYREEE (reference sequence). V shed 4 bases, J shed 2 bases, and the junction held 7 bases outside the gene matches. As DNA, the CDR3 is TGTGCCAGCAGCCCGACCGGGACAGGCAACTATGGCTACACCTTC. Encoded protein: CASSPTGTGNYGYTF.

The chain has TRBV27 and TRBJ2-2, with 10 bases that match TRBD1. CDR3 length equals 13 residues. Germline lookup yields CDR1 MNHEY and CDR2 SMNVEV (reference sequence). The V and J ends lost 8 bases and 5 bases, in that order; junction bases with no gene match: 2. Written as DNA, the CDR3 is TGTGCCAGCCGACAGGGGGCAACCGGGGAGCTGTTTTTT. This translates into CASRQGATGELFF.

The chain joins TRBV5-6 to TRBJ2-7, with D possibly being TRBD1 or TRBD2 (7 bases each). Germline V gives CDR1 SGHDT, CDR2 YYEEEE. V was shortened by 9 bases and J by 7 bases, with 20 bases between the two germline ends. CDR3 length: 13 amino acids. As DNA, the CDR3 is TGTGCCACCAGGGGGGGGGTTGTAGGAGAGCAGTACTTC. Translating gives CATRGGVVGEQYF.

The V gene is TRBV2, the J gene TRBJ2-7; the D gene is possibly TRBD2 (6 bases). The V and J ends lost 3 bases and 9 bases respectively, with 12 bases between them. Germline values: CDR1 SNHLY, CDR2 FYNNEI. The CDR3 length is 12 residues. The CDR3 region has the DNA TGTGCCAGCAGTGATCGGGGGTCTTGGCAGTACTTC. Its protein product is CASSDRGSWQYF.

The chain has TRBV5-1 and TRBJ2-7; D is unresolved. The CDR3 is 14 amino acids. CDR1 and CDR2 from the germline V gene are SGHRS and YFSETQ. The V gene lost 0 bases and the J gene lost 0 bases, with 7 bases spanning the gap. CDR3 residues: CASSLVPDSYEQYF. The DNA for the CDR3 is TGCGCCAGCAGCTTGGTACCAGACTCCTACGAGCAGTACTTC.

The chain carries TRBV11-1 and TRBJ2-7; D may be TRBD2 (6 bases). Germline V CDR1 and CDR2: SGHAT, FQDESV (reference sequence). This CDR3 is built from 13 residues. V was pared by 5 bases and J by 9 bases, with 17 bases between. In DNA form, the CDR3 reads TGTGCCAGCAGCCCTTACGCGGGGAACGTGCAGTACTTC. Translated: CASSPYAGNVQYF.

The rearrangement uses TRBV6-1 and TRBJ1-1; D gene uncertain. This CDR3 spans 13 amino acids. CDR1 is MNHNS, CDR2 SASEGT, per germline. The ends were cut back, 6 bases at V and 2 bases at J, with 10 bases in the middle. The CDR3 sequence is CASRRSPNTEAFF. For the CDR3, the DNA is TGTGCCAGCAGGAGATCACCCAACACTGAAGCTTTCTTT.

A note on this clone: The junction departs from the called germline gene at one end, perhaps through a read error. The chain is built from TRBV20-1 and TRBJ2-5; D might be TRBD1 (6 bases). The length of the CDR3 is 9 residues. Per the germline V gene, CDR1 is DFQATT and CDR2 is SNEGSKA (reference sequence). The CDR3: CSADQGKNF. The CDR3, as DNA: TGCAGTGCTGATCAGGGGAAAAACTTC.

The V gene is TRBV15, the J gene TRBJ1-1; D gene ambiguous. CDR1 and CDR2 from the germline V gene are LNHNV and YYDKDF (reference sequence). Trimming shortened V by 6 bases and J by 4 bases, and 21 bases separated the two germline ends. The CDR3 extends over 16 amino acids. The CDR3 spells CATRPTGDPEGTEAFF. CDR3 bases: TGTGCCACCAGGCCCACCGGGGATCCGGAGGGCACTGAAGCTTTCTTT. Based on the CDR3 plus reference TRBV15 and TRBJ1-1, the full variable domain is DAMVIQNPRYQVTQFGKPVTLSCSQTLNHNVMYWYQQKSSQAPKLLFHYYDKDFNNEADTPDNFQSRRPNTSFCFLDIRSPGLGDTAMYLCATRPTGDPEGTEAFFGQGTRLTVV.

The chain joins TRBV5-8 to TRBJ1-2, with a tentative D call TRBD1 (5 bases). The germline gives CDR1 SGHTS, CDR2 YDEGEE. Trimming pared 5 bases from V and 3 bases from J, leaving 11 bases between. The CDR3 sequence is 13 residues long. The CDR3 sequence is CASSRDSHYGYTF. CDR3 in DNA: TGTGCCAGCAGTCGCGACAGTCACTATGGCTACACCTTC. Using reference TRBV5-8 and TRBJ1-2 for the parts outside the CDR3, the full variable domain is EAGVTQSPTHLIKTRGQQATLRCSPISGHTSVYWYQQALGLGLQFLLWYDEGEERNRGNFPPRFSGRQFPNYSSELNVNALELEDSALYLCASSRDSHYGYTFGSGTRLTVV.

The chain links TRBV10-1 to TRBJ2-7; D is unclear. The germline V and J ends were trimmed by 8 bases and 0 bases, with 11 bases remaining between them. From germline, CDR1 is WNHNN and CDR2 SYGVQD (reference sequence). The CDR3 spans 13 residues. As DNA, the CDR3 is TGCGCCAGCTCTTACCTTAGCTCCTACGAGCAGTACTTC. Its translation is CASSYLSSYEQYF.